This TCR beta chain is drawn from a study of T-cell memory formation after mild COVID-19. Overall study: Clustering of TCRs was largely donor specific.

Using its own MiXCR run on the 5' RACE reads, TCRdb lists one record per CDR3 protein. Here the sample spans 200,000 to 250,000 distinct CDR3 sequences, over 15% being singletons. Study-wide points: The finding that pre-infection memory included some responding clones suggested that cross-reactive memory joined. Clones which contracted sat mainly in CM and EM if CD4+, and in EMRA if CD8+. Clones contracting over day 15 to 85 were CD4/CD8 balanced, with later expanders leaning CD4+.

V dropped 4 bases and J dropped 6 bases, with 12 bases sitting between them. The CDR3 sequence is 13 residues long. Germline CDR1 reads LGHDT; CDR2 reads YNNKEL (reference sequence). Concerning this clonotype: The antigen is not known.

The clonotype originates from an adult woman who had mild COVID-19 (a few samples of this study predate the infection). Cell type and time point are not known. Sequenced sample: PBMCs or a T cell subset sorted from them (not recorded which). J is TRBJ1-1 and V is TRBV3-1, with a possible D match to TRBD1 (6 bases). The CDR3 coding sequence is TGTGCCAGCAGCCCGGCAGGGGACGCTGAAGCTTTCTTT. It is translated as CASSPAGDAEAFF.